This TCR beta chain was recorded in a study of radiation and T cells in renal cell carcinoma. Findings of the study overall: Baseline intratumoral clonotype presence is unknown without pretreatment biopsies.

Germline CDR1 reads SGDLS; CDR2 reads YYNGEE. This CDR3 region has 14 residues. Unmatched junction bases numbered 7, after V lost 4 bases and J lost 5 bases. Profiling relied on immunoSEQ multiplex PCR, and the TCRdb table lists in-frame clones only, not all of them. The sample carries 130,000 to 150,000 clones, 75% to 90% recorded once. Regarding this clone: Its antigen remains unknown.

The time point was: blood 4 weeks post-SBRT, at nephrectomy. Treatment reported: 15 Gy SBRT to primary tumor, nephrectomy 4 weeks later. Blood was sampled at baseline, 2 weeks and 4 weeks after SBRT. Sequencing was performed on blood, taken from a patient whose treatment included radiotherapy and nephrectomy. The gene calls are TRBV9 and TRBJ1-1; TRBD1 matches 8 bases. The source is a woman between 45 and 60 years old with renal cell carcinoma. CDR3 in DNA: TGTGCCAGCAGCTTTGGACAGGGTGCGACTGAAGCTTTCTTT. This encodes CASSFGQGATEAFF.